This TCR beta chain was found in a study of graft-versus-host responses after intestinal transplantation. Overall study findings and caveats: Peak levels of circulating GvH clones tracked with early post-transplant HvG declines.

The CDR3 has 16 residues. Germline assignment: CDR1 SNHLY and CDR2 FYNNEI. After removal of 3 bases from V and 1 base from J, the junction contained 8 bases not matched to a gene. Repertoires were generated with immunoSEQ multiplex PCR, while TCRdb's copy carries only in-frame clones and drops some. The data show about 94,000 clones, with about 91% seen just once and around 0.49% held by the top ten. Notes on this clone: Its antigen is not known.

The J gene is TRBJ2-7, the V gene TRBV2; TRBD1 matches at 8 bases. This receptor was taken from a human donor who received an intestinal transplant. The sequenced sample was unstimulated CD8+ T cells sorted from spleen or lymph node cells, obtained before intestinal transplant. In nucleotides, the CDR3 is TGTGCCAGCAGTGAGGACAGGGAAATTGGGTCCTACGAGCAGTACTTC. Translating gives CASSEDREIGSYEQYF.